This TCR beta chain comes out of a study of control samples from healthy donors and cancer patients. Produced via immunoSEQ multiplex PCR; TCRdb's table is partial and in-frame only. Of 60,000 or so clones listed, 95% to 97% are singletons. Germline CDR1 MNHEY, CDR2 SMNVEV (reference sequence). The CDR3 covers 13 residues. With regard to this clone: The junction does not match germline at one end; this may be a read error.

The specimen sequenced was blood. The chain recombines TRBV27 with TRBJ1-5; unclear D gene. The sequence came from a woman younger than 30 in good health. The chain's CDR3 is CASSLAGNQPQHF. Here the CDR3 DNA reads TGTGCCAGCAGTCTCGCCGGGAATCAACCCCAGCATTTT.